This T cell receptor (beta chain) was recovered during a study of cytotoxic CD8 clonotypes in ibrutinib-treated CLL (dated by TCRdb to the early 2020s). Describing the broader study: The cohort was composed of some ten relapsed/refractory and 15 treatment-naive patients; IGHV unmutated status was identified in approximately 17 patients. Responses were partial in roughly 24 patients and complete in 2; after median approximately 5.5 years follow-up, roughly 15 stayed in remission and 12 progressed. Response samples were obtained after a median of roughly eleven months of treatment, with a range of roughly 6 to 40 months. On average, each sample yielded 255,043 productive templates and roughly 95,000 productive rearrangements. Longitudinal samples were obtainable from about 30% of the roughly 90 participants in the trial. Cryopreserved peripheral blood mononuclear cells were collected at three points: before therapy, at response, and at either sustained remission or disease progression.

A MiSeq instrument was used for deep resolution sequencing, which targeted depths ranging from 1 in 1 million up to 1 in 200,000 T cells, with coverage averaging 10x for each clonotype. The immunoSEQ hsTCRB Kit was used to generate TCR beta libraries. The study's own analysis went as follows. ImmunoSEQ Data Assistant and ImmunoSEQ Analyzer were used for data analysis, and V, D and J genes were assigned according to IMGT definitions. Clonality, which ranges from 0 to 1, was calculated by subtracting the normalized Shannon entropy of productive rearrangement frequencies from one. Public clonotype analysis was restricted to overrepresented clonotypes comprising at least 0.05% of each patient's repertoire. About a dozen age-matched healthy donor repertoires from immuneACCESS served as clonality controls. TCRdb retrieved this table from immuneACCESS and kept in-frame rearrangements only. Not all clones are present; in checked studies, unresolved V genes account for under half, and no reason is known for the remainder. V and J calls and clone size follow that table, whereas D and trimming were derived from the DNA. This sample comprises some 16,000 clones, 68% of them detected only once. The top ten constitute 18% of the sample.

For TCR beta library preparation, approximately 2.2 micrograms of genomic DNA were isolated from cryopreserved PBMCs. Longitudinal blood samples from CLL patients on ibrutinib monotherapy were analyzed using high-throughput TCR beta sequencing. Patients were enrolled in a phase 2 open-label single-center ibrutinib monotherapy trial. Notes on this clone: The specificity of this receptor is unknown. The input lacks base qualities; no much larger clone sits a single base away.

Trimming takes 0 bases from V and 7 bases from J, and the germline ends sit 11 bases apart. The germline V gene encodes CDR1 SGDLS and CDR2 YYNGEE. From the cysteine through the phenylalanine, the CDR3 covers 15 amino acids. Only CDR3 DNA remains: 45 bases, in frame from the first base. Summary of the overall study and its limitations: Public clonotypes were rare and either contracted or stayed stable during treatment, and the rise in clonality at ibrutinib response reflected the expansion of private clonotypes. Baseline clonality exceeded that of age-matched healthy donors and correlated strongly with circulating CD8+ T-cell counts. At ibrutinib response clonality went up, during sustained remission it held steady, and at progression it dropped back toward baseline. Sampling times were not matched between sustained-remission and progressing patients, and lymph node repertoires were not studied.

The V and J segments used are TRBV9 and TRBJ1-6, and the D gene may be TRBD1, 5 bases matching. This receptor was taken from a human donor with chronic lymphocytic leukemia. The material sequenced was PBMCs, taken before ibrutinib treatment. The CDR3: CASSVESGVNSPLHF. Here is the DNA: TGTGCCAGCAGCGTAGAGTCGGGGGTGAATTCACCCCTCCACTTT.